A selection of T cell receptor beta chains follows, all from one sample in a study of blood T cell repertoires in COVID-19. Only in-frame clones appear in the TCRdb table, and some are missing; sequencing was by immunoSEQ multiplex PCR. The sample contains about 430,000 clones, 70% to 90% of which appear only once. The sequenced sample consisted of peripheral blood. These receptors all stem from a young man with COVID-19, enrolled during active disease. Both conserved end residues are part of each CDR3. A D gene is named only where the DNA matches it firmly. Clone size is shown for a subset of rows, as once, few, many or a class of expanded clone.

CDR3 protein | CDR3 DNA | D gene | clone size | J gene | V gene
CASSLAQVVGSAFF | TGTGCCAGCAGCTTAGCGCAAGTAGTAGGGAGTGCTTTCTTT | - | once | TRBJ1-1 | TRBV7-8
CASRLYRGHEQYF | TGTGCCAGCAGACTGTACAGGGGCCACGAGCAGTACTTC | TRBD1 | - | TRBJ2-7 | TRBV6-1
CASSYSHVTSTEQFF | TGTGCCAGCAGTTACTCCCACGTGACTAGCACTGAGCAGTTCTTC | TRBD2 | - | TRBJ2-1 | TRBV6-5
CASSGGVGYTF | TGTGCCAGCAGCGGAGGAGTCGGTTACACCTTC | - | - | TRBJ1-2 | TRBV2
CAWSMGAHAGTQYF | TGTGCCTGGAGTATGGGGGCACATGCGGGGACCCAGTACTTC | - | - | TRBJ2-5 | TRBV30
CAWSGGSGTGELFF | TGTGCCTGGAGTGGAGGGAGTGGCACCGGGGAGCTGTTTTTT | - | - | TRBJ2-2 | TRBV30
CASSLHGGTTGELFF | TGTGCCAGCAGCTTACACGGAGGGACCACCGGGGAGCTGTTTTTT | - | - | TRBJ2-2 | TRBV9
CASSPPSRTGGEQYF | TGTGCCAGCTCACCACCTTCTAGGACGGGGGGCGAGCAGTACTTC | TRBD2 | - | TRBJ2-7 | TRBV18
CASSEAGSGGTDTQYF | TGTGCCAGCAGTGAAGCCGGTAGCGGGGGCACAGATACGCAGTATTTT | TRBD2 | - | TRBJ2-3 | TRBV2
CASSYGNGADTQYF | TGCGCCAGCAGTTACGGGAATGGGGCAGATACGCAGTATTTT | - | - | TRBJ2-3 | TRBV5-1
CSLTSGSADTQYF | TGCAGCCTTACTTCGGGATCGGCAGATACGCAGTATTTT | - | - | TRBJ2-3 | TRBV29-1
CASSLKGTGGIEQFF | TGTGCCAGCAGCTTAAAAGGGACAGGGGGTATAGAGCAGTTCTTC | TRBD1 | - | TRBJ2-1 | TRBV7-3
CASRSRGPLGYEQFF | TGTGCCAGCAGGTCACGAGGGCCCCTGGGCTATGAGCAGTTCTTC | - | - | TRBJ2-1 | TRBV6-5
CASSLQGSSYEQYF | TGTGCCAGCAGCTTACAGGGGAGCTCCTACGAGCAGTACTTC | - | - | TRBJ2-7 | TRBV7-9
CSAGGPGHLNTGELFF | TGCAGCGCTGGGGGACCGGGACACCTGAACACCGGGGAGCTGTTTTTT | - | - | TRBJ2-2 | TRBV29-1
CASSSGTSGSWYNEQFF | TGTGCCAGCAGCTCCGGGACTAGCGGGAGTTGGTACAATGAGCAGTTCTTC | TRBD2 | few | TRBJ2-1 | TRBV13
CASSKTSGYEQYF | TGTGCCAGCAGTAAGACTAGCGGGTACGAGCAGTACTTC | TRBD2 | - | TRBJ2-7 | TRBV6-5
CATVGGFTDTQYF | TGTGCCACCGTCGGAGGGTTCACAGATACGCAGTATTTT | - | - | TRBJ2-3 | TRBV24-1
CASSLDRGLNGYTF | TGTGCCAGCAGCTTGGACAGGGGGCTCAATGGCTACACCTTC | TRBD1 | - | TRBJ1-2 | TRBV5-6
CASSLLGFAGGPNEQYF | TGTGCCAGCAGTTTATTGGGGTTCGCGGGAGGGCCCAACGAGCAGTACTTC | TRBD2 | - | TRBJ2-7 | TRBV28
CASSNEDPGGTQYF | TGTGCCAGCAGTAACGAGGACCCCGGGGGGACCCAGTACTTC | - | - | TRBJ2-5 | TRBV6-5
CASSSFNEQFF | TGTGCCAGCAGCTCGTTCAATGAGCAGTTCTTC | - | - | TRBJ2-1 | TRBV5-4
CASSLGGYSPLHF | TGTGCCAGCAGCTTAGGGGGCTACTCACCCCTCCACTTT | - | once | TRBJ1-6 | TRBV13
CASSRPCRGQPQHF | TGTGCCAGCAGCCGTCCATGCAGGGGCCAGCCCCAGCATTTT | - | - | TRBJ1-5 | TRBV21-1
CASSRGRQGANTGELFF | TGTGCCAGCAGCCGAGGACGACAGGGGGCCAACACCGGGGAGCTGTTTTTT | TRBD1 | - | TRBJ2-2 | TRBV3-1/TRBV3-2
CASRQASGKLFF | TGTGCCAGCAGGCAGGCGAGTGGAAAACTGTTTTTT | - | - | TRBJ1-4 | TRBV2
CATSKPGEEQFF | TGTGCCACCAGCAAACCGGGGGAGGAGCAGTTCTTC | - | - | TRBJ2-1 | TRBV15
CASSWGGLANYGYTF | TGTGCCAGTAGTTGGGGCGGTTTGGCTAACTATGGCTACACCTTC | - | - | TRBJ1-2 | TRBV19
CATSDRTGGSWEQYF | TGTGCCACCAGTGACCGGACAGGGGGCAGTTGGGAGCAGTACTTC | TRBD1 | - | TRBJ2-7 | TRBV24-1
CASKATDNYNSPLHF | TGTGCCAGCAAGGCGACGGACAACTATAATTCACCCCTCCACTTT | - | - | TRBJ1-6 | TRBV2
CASRRLAGPTDTQYF | TGTGCCAGCCGGCGGCTAGCGGGGCCCACAGATACGCAGTATTTT | TRBD2 | - | TRBJ2-3 | TRBV2
CASSSTGGRNSGANVLTF | TGCGCCAGCAGCTCCACAGGGGGTAGGAACTCTGGGGCCAACGTCCTGACTTTC | TRBD1 | - | TRBJ2-6 | TRBV5-1